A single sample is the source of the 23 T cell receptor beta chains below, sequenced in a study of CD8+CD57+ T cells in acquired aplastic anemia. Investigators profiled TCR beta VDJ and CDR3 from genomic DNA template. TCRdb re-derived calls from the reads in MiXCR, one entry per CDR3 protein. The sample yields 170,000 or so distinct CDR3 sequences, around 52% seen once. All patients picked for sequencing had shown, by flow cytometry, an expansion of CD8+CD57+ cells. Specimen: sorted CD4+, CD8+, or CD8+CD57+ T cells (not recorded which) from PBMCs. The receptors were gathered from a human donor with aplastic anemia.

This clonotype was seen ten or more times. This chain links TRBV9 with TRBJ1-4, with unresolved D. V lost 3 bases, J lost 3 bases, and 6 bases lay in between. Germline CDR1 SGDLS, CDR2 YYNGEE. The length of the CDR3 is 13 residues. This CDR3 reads CASSAGSNEKLFF. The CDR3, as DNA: TGTGCCAGCAGCGCGGGGTCTAATGAAAAACTGTTTTTT.

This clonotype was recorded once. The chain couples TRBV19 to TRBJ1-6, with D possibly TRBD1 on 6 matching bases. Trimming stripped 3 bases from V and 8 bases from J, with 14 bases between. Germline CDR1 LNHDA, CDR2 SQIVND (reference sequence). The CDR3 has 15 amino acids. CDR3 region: CASSISEGGYSPLHF. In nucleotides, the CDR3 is TGTGCCAGTAGTATTTCAGAAGGGGGTTATTCACCCCTCCACTTT.

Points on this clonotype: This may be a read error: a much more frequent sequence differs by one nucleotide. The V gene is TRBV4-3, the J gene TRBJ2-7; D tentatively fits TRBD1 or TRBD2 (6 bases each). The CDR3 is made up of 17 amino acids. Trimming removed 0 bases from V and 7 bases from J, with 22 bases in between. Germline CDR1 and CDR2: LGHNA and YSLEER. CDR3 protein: CASSQEGRQGWEKEQYF. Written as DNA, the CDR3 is TGCGCCAGCAGCCAAGAGGGGAGGCAGGGGTGGGAGAAAGAGCAGTACTTC.

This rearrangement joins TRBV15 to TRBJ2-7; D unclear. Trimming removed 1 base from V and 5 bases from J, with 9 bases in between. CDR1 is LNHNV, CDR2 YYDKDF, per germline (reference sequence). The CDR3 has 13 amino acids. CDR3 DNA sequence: TGTGCCACCAGCAGAGGGTATTGCGACGAGCAGTACTTC. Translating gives CATSRGYCDEQYF.

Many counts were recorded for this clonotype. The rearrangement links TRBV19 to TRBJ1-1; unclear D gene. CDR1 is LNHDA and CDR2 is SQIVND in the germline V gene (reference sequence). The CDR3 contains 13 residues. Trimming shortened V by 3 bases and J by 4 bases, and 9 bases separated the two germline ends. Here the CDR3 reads CASSIVGITEAFF. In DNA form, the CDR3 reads TGTGCCAGTAGTATCGTAGGGATCACTGAAGCTTTCTTT.

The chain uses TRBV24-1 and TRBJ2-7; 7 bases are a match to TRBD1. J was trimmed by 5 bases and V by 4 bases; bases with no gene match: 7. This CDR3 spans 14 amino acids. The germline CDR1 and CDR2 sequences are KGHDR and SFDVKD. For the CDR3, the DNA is TGTGCCACCAGTGACAACACAGGGGACAACGAGCAGTACTTC. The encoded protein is CATSDNTGDNEQYF.

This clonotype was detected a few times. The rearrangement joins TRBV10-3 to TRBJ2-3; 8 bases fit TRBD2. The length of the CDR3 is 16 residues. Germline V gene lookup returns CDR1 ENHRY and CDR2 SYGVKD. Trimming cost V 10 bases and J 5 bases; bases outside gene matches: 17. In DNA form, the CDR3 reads TGTGCCAGGAGTTTACGCGGGGGGCTGGCGGGAGATACGCAGTATTTT. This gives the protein CARSLRGGLAGDTQYF.

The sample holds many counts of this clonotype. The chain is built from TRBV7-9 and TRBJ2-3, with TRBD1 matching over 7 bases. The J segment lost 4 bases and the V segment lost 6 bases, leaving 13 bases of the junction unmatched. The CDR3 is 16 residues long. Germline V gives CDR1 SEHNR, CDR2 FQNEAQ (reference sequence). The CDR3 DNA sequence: TGTGCCAGCAGTACTATACAGGGGATTTGGCCAGATACGCAGTATTTT. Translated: CASSTIQGIWPDTQYF.

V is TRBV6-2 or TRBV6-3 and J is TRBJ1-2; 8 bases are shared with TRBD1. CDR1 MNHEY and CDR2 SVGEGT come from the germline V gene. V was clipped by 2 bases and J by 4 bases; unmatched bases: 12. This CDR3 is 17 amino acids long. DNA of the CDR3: TGTGCCAGCAGTTACACTTACGTCAGGGGGCGAACCTATGGCTACACCTTC. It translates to CASSYTYVRGRTYGYTF.

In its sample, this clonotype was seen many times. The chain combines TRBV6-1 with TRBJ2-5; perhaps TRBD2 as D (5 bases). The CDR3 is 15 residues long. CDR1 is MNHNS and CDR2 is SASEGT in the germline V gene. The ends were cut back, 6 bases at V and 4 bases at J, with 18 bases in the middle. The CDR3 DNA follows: TGTGCCAGCAGGGTGGCCGCGGGTGGGCGAGAGACCCAGTACTTC. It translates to CASRVAAGGRETQYF.

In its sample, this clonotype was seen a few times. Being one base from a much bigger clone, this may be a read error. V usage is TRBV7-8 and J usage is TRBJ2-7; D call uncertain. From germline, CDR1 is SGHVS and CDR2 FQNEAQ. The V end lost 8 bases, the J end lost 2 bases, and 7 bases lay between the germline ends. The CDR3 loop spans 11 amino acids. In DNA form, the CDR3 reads TGTGCCAGCGGCCTAACCTACGAGCAGTACTTC. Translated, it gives CASGLTYEQYF.

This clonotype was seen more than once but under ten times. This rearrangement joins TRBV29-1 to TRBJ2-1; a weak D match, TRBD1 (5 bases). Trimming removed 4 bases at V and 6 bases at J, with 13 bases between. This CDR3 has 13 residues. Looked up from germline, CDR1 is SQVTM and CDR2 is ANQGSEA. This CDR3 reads CSVGQSQGNEQFF. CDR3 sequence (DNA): TGCAGCGTTGGACAGTCCCAAGGCAATGAGCAGTTCTTC.

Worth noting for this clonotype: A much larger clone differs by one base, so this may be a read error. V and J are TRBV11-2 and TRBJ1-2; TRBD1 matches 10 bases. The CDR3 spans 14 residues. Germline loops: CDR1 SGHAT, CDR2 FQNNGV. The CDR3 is CANSLIGTGDGYTF. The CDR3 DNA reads TGTGCCAACAGCCTTATTGGGACAGGGGATGGCTACACCTTC.

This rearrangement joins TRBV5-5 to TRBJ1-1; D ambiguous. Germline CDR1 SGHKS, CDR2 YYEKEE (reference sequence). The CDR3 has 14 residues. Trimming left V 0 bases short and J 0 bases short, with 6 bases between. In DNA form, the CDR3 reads TGTGCCAGCAGCTTGGTGCGATTGAACACTGAAGCTTTCTTT. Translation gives CASSLVRLNTEAFF. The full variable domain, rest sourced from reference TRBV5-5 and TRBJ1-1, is DAGVTQSPTHLIKTRGQQVTLRCSPISGHKSVSWYQQVLGQGPQFIFQYYEKEERGRGNFPDRFSARQFPNYSSELNVNALLLGDSALYLCASSLVRLNTEAFFGQGTRLTVV.

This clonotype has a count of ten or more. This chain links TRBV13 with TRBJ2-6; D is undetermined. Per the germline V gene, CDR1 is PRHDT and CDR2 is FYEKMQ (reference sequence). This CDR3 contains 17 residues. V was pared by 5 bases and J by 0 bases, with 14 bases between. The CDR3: CASSQFAYYSGANVLTF. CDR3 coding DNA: TGTGCCAGCAGCCAGTTTGCCTATTACTCTGGGGCCAACGTCCTGACTTTC. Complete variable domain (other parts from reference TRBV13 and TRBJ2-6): AAGVIQSPRHLIKEKRETATLKCYPIPRHDTVYWYQQGPGQDPQFLISFYEKMQSDKGSIPDRFSAQQFSDYHSELNMSSLELGDSALYFCASSQFAYYSGANVLTFGAGSRLTVL.

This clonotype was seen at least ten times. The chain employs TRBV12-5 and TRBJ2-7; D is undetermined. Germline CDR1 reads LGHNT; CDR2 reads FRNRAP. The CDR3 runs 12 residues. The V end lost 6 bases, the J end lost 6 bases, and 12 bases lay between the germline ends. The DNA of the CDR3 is TGTGCTAGTGGGTGGCCCCAGGTCGAGCAGTACTTC. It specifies CASGWPQVEQYF.

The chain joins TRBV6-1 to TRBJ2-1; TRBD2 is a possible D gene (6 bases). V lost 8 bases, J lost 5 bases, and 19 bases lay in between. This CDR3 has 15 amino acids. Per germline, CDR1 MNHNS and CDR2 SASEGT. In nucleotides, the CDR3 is TGTGCCAGCGGACACCCCCCTCGGGGGAACAATGAGCAGTTCTTC. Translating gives CASGHPPRGNNEQFF.

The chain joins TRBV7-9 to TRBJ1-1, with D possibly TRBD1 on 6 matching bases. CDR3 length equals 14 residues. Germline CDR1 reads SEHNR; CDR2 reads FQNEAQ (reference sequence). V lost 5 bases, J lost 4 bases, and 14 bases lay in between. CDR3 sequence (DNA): TGTGCCAGCAGCCCGCCGCGGACAGTCACTGAAGCTTTCTTT. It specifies CASSPPRTVTEAFF. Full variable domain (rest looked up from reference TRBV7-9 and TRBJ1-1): DTGVSQNPRHKITKRGQNVTFRCDPISEHNRLYWYRQTLGQGPEFLTYFQNEAQLEKSRLLSDRFSAERPKGSFSTLEIQRTEQGDSAMYLCASSPPRTVTEAFFGQGTRLTVV.

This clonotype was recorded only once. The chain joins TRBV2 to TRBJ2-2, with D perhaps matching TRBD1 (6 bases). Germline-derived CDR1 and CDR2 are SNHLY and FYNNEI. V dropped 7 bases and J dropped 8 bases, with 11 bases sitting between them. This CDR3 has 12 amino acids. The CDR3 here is CASIFGTGELFF. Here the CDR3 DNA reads TGTGCCAGCATTTTCGGGACAGGGGAGCTGTTTTTT.

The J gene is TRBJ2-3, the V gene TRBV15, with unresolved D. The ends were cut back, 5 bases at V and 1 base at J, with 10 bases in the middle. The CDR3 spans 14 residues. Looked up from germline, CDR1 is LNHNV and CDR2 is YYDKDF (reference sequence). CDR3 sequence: CATSHPQGTDTQYF. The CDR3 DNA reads TGTGCCACCAGCCACCCTCAGGGCACAGATACGCAGTATTTT.

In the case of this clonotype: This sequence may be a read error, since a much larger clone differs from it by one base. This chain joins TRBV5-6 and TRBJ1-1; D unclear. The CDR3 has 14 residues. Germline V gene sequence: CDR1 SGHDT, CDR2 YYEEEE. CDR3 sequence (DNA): TGTGCCGGCAGCTTGGCCGGTATGAACACTGAAGCTTTCTTT. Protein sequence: CAGSLAGMNTEAFF.

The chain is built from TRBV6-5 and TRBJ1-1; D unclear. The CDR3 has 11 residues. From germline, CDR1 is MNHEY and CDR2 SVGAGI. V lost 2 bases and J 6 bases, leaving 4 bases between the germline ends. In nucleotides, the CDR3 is TGTGCCAGCAGTTACGGACCTGAAGCTTTCTTT. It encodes CASSYGPEAFF.

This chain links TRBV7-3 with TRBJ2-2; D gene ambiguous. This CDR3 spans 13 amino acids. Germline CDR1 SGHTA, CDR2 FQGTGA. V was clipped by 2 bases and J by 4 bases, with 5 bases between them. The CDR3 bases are TGTGCCAGCAGCTTATACCTCACCGGGGAGCTGTTTTTT. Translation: CASSLYLTGELFF.